A single sample is the source of the 31 T cell receptor beta chains below, sequenced in a study of T cells expressing NK-cell markers. From the 5' RACE reads, TCRdb lists one entry per CDR3 protein and no DNA. This sample's table has over 350,000 distinct CDR3 sequences. Sequencing was carried out using blood T cells: a sorted CD56 or NKG2C T cell subset, CD4+ or CD8+ T cells, or bulk PBMC T cells (not recorded which). Receptor source: a woman between 45 and 65 years old in good health.

The CDR3 sequence is CASSGLFEQFF. The chain employs TRBV5-1 and TRBJ2-1. CDR3 size: 11 residues. Germline lookup yields CDR1 SGHRS and CDR2 YFSETQ.

The chain joins TRBV20-1 to TRBJ2-3; TCRdb lists TRBD1, though no DNA is available to test this call. Germline CDR1 DFQATT, CDR2 SNEGSKA (reference sequence). This CDR3 has 16 amino acids. CDR3 amino acids: CSARDVDTISTDTQYF.

The V call is TRBV6-1, the J call TRBJ2-6; TCRdb selects TRBD1, and the lack of DNA leaves this call unchecked. This CDR3 contains 16 residues. CDR1 and CDR2 from the germline V gene are MNHNS and SASEGT. The CDR3 spells CASSEGRPGRANVLTF.

The chain carries TRBV20-1 and TRBJ2-3; the D call from TCRdb, TRBD2, cannot be confirmed without DNA. Per the germline V gene, CDR1 is DFQATT and CDR2 is SNEGSKA (reference sequence). The CDR3 is made up of 15 amino acids. The CDR3 sequence: CSARGLREGRDTQYF.

This chain joins TRBV12-3 or TRBV12-4 and TRBJ2-2. The CDR3 has 14 amino acids. CDR3 loop: CASKNQPNTGELFF.

V is TRBV28 and J is TRBJ1-4; the TCRdb D gene call, TRBD1, has no DNA to confirm it. The V gene's germline CDR1 is MDHEN and CDR2 SYDVKM. CDR3 length equals 15 residues. This CDR3 reads CASSFRDRANEKLFF.

V and J are TRBV27 and TRBJ2-3; absent DNA, TCRdb's TRBD2 call cannot be checked. The CDR3 length is 15 residues. The germline V gene has CDR1 MNHEY and CDR2 SMNVEV (reference sequence). CDR3 sequence: CASSSLRRATDTQYF.

The chain joins TRBV20-1 to TRBJ2-1; TCRdb lists TRBD1, though no DNA is available to test this call. Germline assignment: CDR1 DFQATT and CDR2 SNEGSKA (reference sequence). CDR3 length: 16 residues. CDR3 protein: CSARDRDGGRYNEQFF.

V usage is TRBV29-1 and J usage is TRBJ2-1; TCRdb lists TRBD2, though no DNA is available to test this call. Germline CDR1 SQVTM, CDR2 ANQGSEA. The CDR3 sequence is 15 residues long. The CDR3: CSVPGVAGRPDEQFF.

The CDR3 sequence is CASSLGVFGRTTDTQYF. This chain uses TRBV5-1 with TRBJ2-3; absent DNA, TCRdb's TRBD2 call cannot be checked. CDR1 is SGHRS, CDR2 YFSETQ, per germline. This CDR3 spans 17 amino acids.

The chain employs TRBV7-8 and TRBJ2-5; TCRdb's D call, TRBD1, is unchecked because there is no DNA. CDR1 is SGHVS and CDR2 is FQNEAQ in the germline V gene. The CDR3 spans 15 residues. CDR3 in amino acids: CAAQPGTGNQETQYF. The full variable domain, its missing parts supplied by reference TRBV7-8 and TRBJ2-5, is GAGVSQSPRYKVAKRGQDVALRCDPISGHVSLFWYQQALGQGPEFLTYFQNEAQLDKSGLPSDRFFAERPEGSVSTLKIQRTQQEDSAVYLCAAQPGTGNQETQYFGPGTRLLVL.

The chain couples TRBV5-1 to TRBJ2-2. Germline lookup yields CDR1 SGHRS and CDR2 YFSETQ. There are 14 residues in the CDR3. The CDR3 loop is CASSRSQNTGELFF.

V gene TRBV27 combines with J gene TRBJ1-5; TCRdb reports TRBD1, a call that lacks DNA to check it against. Germline V gives CDR1 MNHEY, CDR2 SMNVEV (reference sequence). This CDR3 is 15 amino acids long. The CDR3 loop is CASSPTGVTNQPQHF.

The V call is TRBV29-1, the J call TRBJ2-5; TCRdb selects TRBD2, and the lack of DNA leaves this call unchecked. Germline loops: CDR1 SQVTM, CDR2 ANQGSEA. The CDR3 runs 14 residues. The CDR3 sequence is CSVRGGPEGETQYF. Using reference TRBV29-1 and TRBJ2-5 for the parts outside the CDR3, the full variable domain is SAVISQKPSRDICQRGTSLTIQCQVDSQVTMMFWYRQQPGQSLTLIATANQGSEATYESGFVIDKFPISRPNLTFSTLTVSNMSPEDSSIYLCSVRGGPEGETQYFGPGTRLLVL.

CDR3 amino acids: CASASIGLSGNTIYF. The V and J genes are TRBV6-5 and TRBJ1-3. Germline values: CDR1 MNHEY, CDR2 SVGAGI. CDR3 length: 15 amino acids.

The V call is TRBV27, the J call TRBJ2-1. In germline, CDR1 is MNHEY, CDR2 SMNVEV (reference sequence). The CDR3 spans 16 residues. Here the CDR3 reads CASSLSQGMPYNEQFF.

This chain connects TRBV7-2 to TRBJ2-1; TCRdb proposes TRBD2, but this gene call is untestable without DNA. The CDR3 sequence is 13 residues long. The germline CDR1 and CDR2 sequences are SGHTA and FQGNSA. CDR3 amino acids: CASSTGLHNEQFF. The entire variable domain, with the rest obtained from reference TRBV7-2 and TRBJ2-1, is as follows: GAGVSQSPSNKVTEKGKDVELRCDPISGHTALYWYRQSLGQGLEFLIYFQGNSAPDKSGLPSDRFSAERTGGSVSTLTIQRTQQEDSAVYLCASSTGLHNEQFFGPGTRLTVL.

The rearrangement links TRBV12-3 or TRBV12-4 to TRBJ2-5; the D call from TCRdb, TRBD1, cannot be confirmed without DNA. This CDR3 is built from 15 residues. The CDR3 here is CASIQGPGAQETQYF.

This chain connects TRBV11-1 to TRBJ2-1; checking the TCRdb D call of TRBD2 is not possible without DNA. Per germline, CDR1 SGHAT and CDR2 FQDESV (reference sequence). The CDR3 is 17 amino acids. Here the CDR3 reads CASRSRSGNNPYNEQFF.

This chain joins TRBV29-1 and TRBJ1-4; TCRdb's D gene call, TRBD1, goes unchecked for lack of DNA. The germline CDR1 and CDR2 sequences are SQVTM and ANQGSEA. This CDR3 is built from 13 residues. The CDR3 is CSVGWDTGGKLFF.

The genes are TRBV6-6 and TRBJ2-5; checking the TCRdb D call of TRBD2 is not possible without DNA. The CDR3 has 14 residues. The germline V gene has CDR1 MNHNY and CDR2 SVGAGI (reference sequence). CDR3 in amino acids: CASSRGLAIETQYF.

The rearrangement uses TRBV29-1 and TRBJ1-1. Germline V CDR1 and CDR2: SQVTM, ANQGSEA. CDR3 length: 14 residues. Here the CDR3 reads CSGIGRNMNTEAFF.

The chain carries TRBV14 and TRBJ2-1; TCRdb gives TRBD2 as the D gene, but with no DNA this cannot be confirmed. Germline assignment: CDR1 SGHDN and CDR2 FVKESK. The CDR3 loop spans 15 amino acids. CDR3 protein: CASSPERVLYNEQFF.

The genes are TRBV11-3 and TRBJ2-5; TCRdb indicates TRBD2, and absent DNA this call remains unverified. The CDR3 consists of 15 residues. In germline, CDR1 is SGHNT, CDR2 YENEEA. CDR3 sequence: CASSHFWATQETQYF.

The chain employs TRBV24-1 and TRBJ2-5; checking the TCRdb D call of TRBD1 is not possible without DNA. Germline values: CDR1 KGHDR, CDR2 SFDVKD. This CDR3 contains 17 residues. The CDR3 reads CATSDTRAWTPQGTQYF.

The chain carries TRBV12-5 and TRBJ2-1; TCRdb outputs TRBD2, but without DNA this stays unchecked. This CDR3 contains 15 residues. From germline, CDR1 is LGHNT and CDR2 FRNRAP. The CDR3: CASGLVAGVGYEQFF.

The chain combines TRBV20-1 with TRBJ2-1; the TRBD1 assignment by TCRdb is unverifiable without DNA. This CDR3 spans 20 amino acids. Germline V gene sequence: CDR1 DFQATT, CDR2 SNEGSKA (reference sequence). The CDR3 sequence: CSARELRGGTGPGSYNEQFF.

The V and J genes are TRBV7-3 and TRBJ2-4; with no DNA, the TCRdb D assignment of TRBD2 cannot be verified. Per germline, CDR1 SGHTA and CDR2 FQGTGA. This CDR3 is 16 amino acids long. The CDR3 sequence: CASSPALTGEENIQYF.

V gene TRBV5-1 combines with J gene TRBJ1-5; there is no DNA to check the TCRdb D call of TRBD1. The CDR3 is 14 residues long. Germline V CDR1 and CDR2: SGHRS, YFSETQ. The CDR3 here is CASSLDSGGLPQHF.

The chain carries TRBV6-5 and TRBJ1-3; the TCRdb D gene call, TRBD1, has no DNA to confirm it. The CDR3 length is 14 residues. The germline V gene has CDR1 MNHEY and CDR2 SVGAGI. The CDR3 loop reads CASSQTGAGNTIYF.

CDR3 residues: CSVEVGTNPYEQYF. The chain is built from TRBV29-1 and TRBJ2-7; TCRdb's assignment of TRBD1 cannot be checked, as there is no DNA. CDR1 and CDR2 (germline): SQVTM, ANQGSEA. This CDR3 is built from 14 residues.